The subject of this entry is one T cell receptor (beta chain). The antigen is undetermined. One end of the junction does not line up with germline, which may come from a read error. Looked up from germline, CDR1 is GTSNPN and CDR2 is SVGIG (reference sequence). The CDR3 has 16 amino acids. This sample is part of a study of CD8+ T cells in alopecia areata. General study findings and limits: Tissue-resident alphabeta T cells belonging to normal skin likewise get sequenced within scalp specimens.

Peripheral blood samples and lesional scalp punch biopsies were obtained from alopecia areata patients. Isolation of CD4+ and CD8+ T cells from PBMCs was achieved by sorting. RNA, once extracted, was reverse transcribed into cDNA for use as the sequencing template. Using immunoSEQ multiplex PCR, the repertoire was profiled, and TCRdb retains in-frame clones only, with some absent. The data hold tens of thousands of clones, with roughly 80% observed a single time. Sequenced material: NKG2D-low CD8+ T cells sorted from blood. This TCR derives from a human donor with alopecia areata. The chain combines TRBV30 with TRBJ2-1; TRBD1 matches at 8 bases. DNA for the CDR3: TGTGCCTGGAGTTCGGTGGGGGACAGGATCTACTATGAGCAGTTCTTC. Translation: CAWSSVGDRIYYEQFF.